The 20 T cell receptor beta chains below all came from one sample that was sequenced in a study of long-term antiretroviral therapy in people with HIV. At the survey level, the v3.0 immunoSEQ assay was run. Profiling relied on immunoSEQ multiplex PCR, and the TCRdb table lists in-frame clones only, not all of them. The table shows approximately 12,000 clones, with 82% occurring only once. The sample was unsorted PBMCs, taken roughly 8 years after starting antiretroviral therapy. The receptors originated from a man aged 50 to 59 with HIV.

This CDR3 reads CASSLATGWGNSPLHF. The CDR3 DNA is TGTGCCAGCAGCTTAGCGACAGGGTGGGGCAATTCACCCCTCCACTTT. The J gene is TRBJ1-6, the V gene TRBV7-8; TRBD1 matches at 7 bases. Germline CDR1 SGHVS, CDR2 FQNEAQ. CDR3 length: 16 residues. The trim removed 0 bases at V and 7 bases at J, leaving 6 bases unmatched.

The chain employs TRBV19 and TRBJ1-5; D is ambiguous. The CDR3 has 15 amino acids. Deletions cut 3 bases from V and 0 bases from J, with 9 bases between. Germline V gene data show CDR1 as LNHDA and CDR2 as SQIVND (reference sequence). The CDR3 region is CASSMTAFSNQPQHF. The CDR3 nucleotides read TGTGCCAGTAGTATGACGGCCTTTAGCAATCAGCCCCAGCATTTT.

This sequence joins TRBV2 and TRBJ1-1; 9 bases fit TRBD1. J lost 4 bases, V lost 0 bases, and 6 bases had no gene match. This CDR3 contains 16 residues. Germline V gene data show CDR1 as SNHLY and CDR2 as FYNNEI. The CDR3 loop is CASSEAGQGLGTEAFF. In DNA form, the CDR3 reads TGTGCCAGCAGTGAAGCTGGACAGGGGTTGGGCACTGAAGCTTTCTTT.

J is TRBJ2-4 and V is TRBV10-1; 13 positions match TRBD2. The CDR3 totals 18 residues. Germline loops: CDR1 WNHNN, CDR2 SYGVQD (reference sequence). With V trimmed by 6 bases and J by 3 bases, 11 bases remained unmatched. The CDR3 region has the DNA TGCGCCAGCAGCGGACTAGCGGGGGAACCGCGGGGCAAAAACATTCAGTACTTC. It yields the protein CASSGLAGEPRGKNIQYF.

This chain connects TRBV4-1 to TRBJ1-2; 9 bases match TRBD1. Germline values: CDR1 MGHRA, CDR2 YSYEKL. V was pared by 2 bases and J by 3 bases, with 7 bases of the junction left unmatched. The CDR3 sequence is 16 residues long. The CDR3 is CASSQPSWDRDYGYTF. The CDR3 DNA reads TGCGCCAGCAGCCAACCGTCGTGGGACAGGGACTATGGCTACACCTTC.

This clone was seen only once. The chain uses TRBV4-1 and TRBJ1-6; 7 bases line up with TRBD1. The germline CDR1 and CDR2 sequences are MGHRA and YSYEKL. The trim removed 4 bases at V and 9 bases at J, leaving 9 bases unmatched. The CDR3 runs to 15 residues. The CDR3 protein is CASSLSQGDFSPLHF. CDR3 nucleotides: TGCGCCAGCAGCCTTAGCCAGGGGGACTTTTCACCCCTCCACTTT.

The CDR3 DNA is TGTGCCAGCAGCTTACTAGCTAACACTGAAGCTTTCTTT. The encoded protein is CASSLLANTEAFF. This chain connects TRBV7-6 to TRBJ1-1; D is uncertain. Germline lookup yields CDR1 SGHVS and CDR2 FNYEAQ. V was shortened by 2 bases and J by 2 bases, with 6 bases between the two germline ends. CDR3 length equals 13 residues.

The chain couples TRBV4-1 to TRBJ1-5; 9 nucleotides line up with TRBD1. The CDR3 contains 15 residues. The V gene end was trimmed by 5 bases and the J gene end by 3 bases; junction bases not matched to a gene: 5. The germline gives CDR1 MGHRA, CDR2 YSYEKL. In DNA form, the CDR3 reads TGCGCCAGCAGCACCGGGACAGGGATCAATCAGCCCCAGCATTTT. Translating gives CASSTGTGINQPQHF.

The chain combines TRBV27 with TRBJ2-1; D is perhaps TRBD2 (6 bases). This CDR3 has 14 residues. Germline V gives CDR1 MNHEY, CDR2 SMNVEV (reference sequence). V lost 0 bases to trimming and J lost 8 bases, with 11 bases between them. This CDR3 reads CASSLSGWGDEQFF. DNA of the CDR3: TGTGCCAGCAGTTTATCCGGTTGGGGGGATGAGCAGTTCTTC.

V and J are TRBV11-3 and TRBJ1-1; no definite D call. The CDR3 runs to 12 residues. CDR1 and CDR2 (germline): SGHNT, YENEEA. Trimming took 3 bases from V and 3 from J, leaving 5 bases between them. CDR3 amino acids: CASSFPDTEAFF. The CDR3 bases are TGTGCCAGCAGCTTCCCAGACACTGAAGCTTTCTTT.

The CDR3 nucleotides are TGTGCCAGCAGCTTGGATAATGGTTACCAAGAGACCCAGTACTTC. Translating it yields CASSLDNGYQETQYF. This sequence joins TRBV5-6 and TRBJ2-5; no clear D. Trimming took off 0 bases at V and 0 bases at J, with 9 bases between the two ends. The CDR3 contains 15 residues. CDR1 and CDR2 (germline): SGHDT, YYEEEE.

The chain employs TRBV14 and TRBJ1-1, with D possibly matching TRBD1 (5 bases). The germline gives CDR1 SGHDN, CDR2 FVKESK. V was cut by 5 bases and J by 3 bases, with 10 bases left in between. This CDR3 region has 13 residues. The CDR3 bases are TGTGCCAGCAGCTACGGGGCGTACACTGAAGCTTTCTTT. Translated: CASSYGAYTEAFF. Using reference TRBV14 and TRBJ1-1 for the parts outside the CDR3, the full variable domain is EAGVTQFPSHSVIEKGQTVTLRCDPISGHDNLYWYRRVMGKEIKFLLHFVKESKQDESGMPNNRFLAERTGGTYSTLKVQPAELEDSGVYFCASSYGAYTEAFFGQGTRLTVV.

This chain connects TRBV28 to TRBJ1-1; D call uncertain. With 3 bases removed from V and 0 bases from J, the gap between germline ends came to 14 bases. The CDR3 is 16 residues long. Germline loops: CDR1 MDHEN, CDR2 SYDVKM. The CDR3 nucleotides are TGTGCCAGCAGTTTTAACCCCGCAAACATGAACACTGAAGCTTTCTTT. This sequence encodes CASSFNPANMNTEAFF.

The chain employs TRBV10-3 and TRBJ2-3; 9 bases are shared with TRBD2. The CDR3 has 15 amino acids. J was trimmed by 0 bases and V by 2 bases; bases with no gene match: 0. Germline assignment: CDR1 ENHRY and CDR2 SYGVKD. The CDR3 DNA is TGTGCCATCAGTGAGGGACTAGCGAGCACAGATACGCAGTATTTT. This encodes CAISEGLASTDTQYF.

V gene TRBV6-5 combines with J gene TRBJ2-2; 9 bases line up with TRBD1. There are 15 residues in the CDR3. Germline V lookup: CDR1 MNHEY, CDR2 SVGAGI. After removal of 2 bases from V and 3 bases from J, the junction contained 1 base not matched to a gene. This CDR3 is CASSYGTGYTGELFF. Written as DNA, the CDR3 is TGTGCCAGCAGTTACGGGACAGGGTACACCGGGGAGCTGTTTTTT.

The CDR3 DNA is TGCGCCAGCCAGGACGGACAGAGAAACACTGAAGCTTTCTTT. Translation gives CASQDGQRNTEAFF. The chain links TRBV5-1 to TRBJ1-1; a possible D gene is TRBD1 (6 bases). Germline CDR1 SGHRS, CDR2 YFSETQ. V was clipped by 7 bases and J by 2 bases, with 15 bases between them. CDR3 size: 14 residues.

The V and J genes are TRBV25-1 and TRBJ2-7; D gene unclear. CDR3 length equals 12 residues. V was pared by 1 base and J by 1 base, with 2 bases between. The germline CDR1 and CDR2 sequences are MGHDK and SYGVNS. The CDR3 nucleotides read TGTGCCAGCAGTGAATCTTCCTACGAGCAGTACTTC. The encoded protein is CASSESSYEQYF.

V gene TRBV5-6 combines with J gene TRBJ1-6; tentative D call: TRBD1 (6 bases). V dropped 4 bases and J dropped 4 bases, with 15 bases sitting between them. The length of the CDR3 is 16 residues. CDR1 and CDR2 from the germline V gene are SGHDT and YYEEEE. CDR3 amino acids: CASSPQRGQYNSPLHF. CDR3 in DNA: TGTGCCAGCAGCCCGCAACGTGGACAGTATAATTCACCCCTCCACTTT.

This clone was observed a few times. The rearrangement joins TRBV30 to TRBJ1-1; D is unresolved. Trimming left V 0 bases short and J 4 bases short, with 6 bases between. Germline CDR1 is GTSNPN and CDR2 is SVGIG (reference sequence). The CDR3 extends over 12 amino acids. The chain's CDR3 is CAWSVSATEAFF. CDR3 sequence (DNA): TGTGCCTGGAGTGTTTCTGCCACTGAAGCTTTCTTT.

CDR3 loop: CAISESVGPDGYTF. The CDR3 DNA follows: TGTGCCATCAGTGAGTCGGTGGGTCCGGATGGCTACACCTTC. V and J are TRBV10-3 and TRBJ1-2; D gene ambiguous. Per germline, CDR1 ENHRY and CDR2 SYGVKD. Trimming stripped 0 bases from V and 6 bases from J, with 11 bases between. The CDR3 length is 14 residues.